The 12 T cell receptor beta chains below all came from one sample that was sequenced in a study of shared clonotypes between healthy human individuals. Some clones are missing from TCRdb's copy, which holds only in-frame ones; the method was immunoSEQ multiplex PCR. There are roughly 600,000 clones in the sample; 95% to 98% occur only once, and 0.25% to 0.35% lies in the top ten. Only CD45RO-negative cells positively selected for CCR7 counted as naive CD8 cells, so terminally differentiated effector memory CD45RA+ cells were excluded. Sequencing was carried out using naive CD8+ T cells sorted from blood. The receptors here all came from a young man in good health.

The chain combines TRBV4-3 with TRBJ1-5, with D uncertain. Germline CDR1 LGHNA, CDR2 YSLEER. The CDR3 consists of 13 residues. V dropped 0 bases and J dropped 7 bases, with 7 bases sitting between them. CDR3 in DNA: TGCGCCAGCAGCCAAGATATTTTACAGCCCCAGCATTTT. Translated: CASSQDILQPQHF.

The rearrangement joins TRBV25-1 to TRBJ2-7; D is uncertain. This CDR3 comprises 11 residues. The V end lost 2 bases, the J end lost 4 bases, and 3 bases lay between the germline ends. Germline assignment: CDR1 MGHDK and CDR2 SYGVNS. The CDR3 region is CASSEHYEQYF. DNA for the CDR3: TGTGCCAGCAGTGAACATTACGAGCAGTACTTC.

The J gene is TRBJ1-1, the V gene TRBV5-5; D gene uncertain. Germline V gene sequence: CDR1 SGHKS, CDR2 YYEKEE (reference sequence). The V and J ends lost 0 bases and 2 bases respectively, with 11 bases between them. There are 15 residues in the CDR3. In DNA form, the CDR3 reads TGTGCCAGCAGCTTGGACCAGGCTATAAACACTGAAGCTTTCTTT. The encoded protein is CASSLDQAINTEAFF.

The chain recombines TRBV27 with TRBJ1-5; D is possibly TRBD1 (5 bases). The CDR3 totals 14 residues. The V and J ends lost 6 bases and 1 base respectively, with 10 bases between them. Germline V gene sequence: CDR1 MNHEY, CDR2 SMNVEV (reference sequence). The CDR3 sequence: CASSGRGSNQPQHF. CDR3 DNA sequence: TGTGCCAGCAGCGGTAGGGGAAGCAATCAGCCCCAGCATTTT.

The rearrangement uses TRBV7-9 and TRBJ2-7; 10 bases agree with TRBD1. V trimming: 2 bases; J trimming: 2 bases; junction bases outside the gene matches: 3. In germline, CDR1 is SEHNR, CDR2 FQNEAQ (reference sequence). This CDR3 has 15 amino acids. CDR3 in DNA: TGTGCCAGCAGCTTAACTGGGACAGGGGCCTACGAGCAGTACTTC. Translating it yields CASSLTGTGAYEQYF.

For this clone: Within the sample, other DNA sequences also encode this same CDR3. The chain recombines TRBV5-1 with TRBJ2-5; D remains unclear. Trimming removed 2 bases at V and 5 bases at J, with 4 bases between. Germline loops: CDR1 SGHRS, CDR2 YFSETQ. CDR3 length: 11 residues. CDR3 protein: CASSFGETQYF. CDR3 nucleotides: TGCGCCAGCAGCTTCGGTGAGACCCAGTACTTC. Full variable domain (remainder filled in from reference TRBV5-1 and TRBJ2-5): KAGVTQTPRYLIKTRGQQVTLSCSPISGHRSVSWYQQTPGQGLQFLFEYFSETQRNKGNFPGRFSGRQFSNSRSEMNVSTLELGDSALYLCASSFGETQYFGPGTRLLVL.

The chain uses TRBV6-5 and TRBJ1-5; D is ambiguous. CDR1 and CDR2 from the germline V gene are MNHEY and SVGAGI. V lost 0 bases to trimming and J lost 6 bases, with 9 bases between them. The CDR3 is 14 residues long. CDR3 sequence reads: CASSYSKGFQPQHF. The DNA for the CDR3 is TGTGCCAGCAGTTACTCGAAGGGTTTTCAGCCCCAGCATTTT.

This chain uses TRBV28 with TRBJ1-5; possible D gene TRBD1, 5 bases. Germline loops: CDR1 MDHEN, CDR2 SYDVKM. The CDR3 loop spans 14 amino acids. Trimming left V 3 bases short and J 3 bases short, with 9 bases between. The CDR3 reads CASSFQGNNQPQHF. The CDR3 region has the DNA TGTGCCAGCAGTTTTCAGGGAAACAATCAGCCCCAGCATTTT. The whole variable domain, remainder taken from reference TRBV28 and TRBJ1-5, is DVKVTQSSRYLVKRTGEKVFLECVQDMDHENMFWYRQDPGLGLRLIYFSYDVKMKEKGDIPEGYSVSREKKERFSLILESASTNQTSMYLCASSFQGNNQPQHFGDGTRLSIL.

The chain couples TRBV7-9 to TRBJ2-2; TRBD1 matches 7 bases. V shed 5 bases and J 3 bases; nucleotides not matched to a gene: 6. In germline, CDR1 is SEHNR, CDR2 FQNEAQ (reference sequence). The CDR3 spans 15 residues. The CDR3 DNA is TGTGCCAGCAGCCACCCGGGACAGTACACCGGGGAGCTGTTTTTT. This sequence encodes CASSHPGQYTGELFF.

CDR3 sequence (DNA): TGCAGCGTTGAGGTAGGGGATGGCACAGATACGCAGTATTTT. Translated: CSVEVGDGTDTQYF. This rearrangement joins TRBV29-1 to TRBJ2-3, with D maybe TRBD1 (5 bases). The CDR3 contains 14 residues. Germline assignment: CDR1 SQVTM and CDR2 ANQGSEA. Trimming took 3 bases from V and 1 from J, leaving 11 bases between them.

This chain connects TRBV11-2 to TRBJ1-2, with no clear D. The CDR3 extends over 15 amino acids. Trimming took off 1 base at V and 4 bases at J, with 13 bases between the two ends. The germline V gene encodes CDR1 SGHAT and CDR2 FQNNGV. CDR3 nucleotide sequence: TGTGCCAGCAGCTTAGTTCCGGATTCCATCTATGGCTACACCTTC. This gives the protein CASSLVPDSIYGYTF.

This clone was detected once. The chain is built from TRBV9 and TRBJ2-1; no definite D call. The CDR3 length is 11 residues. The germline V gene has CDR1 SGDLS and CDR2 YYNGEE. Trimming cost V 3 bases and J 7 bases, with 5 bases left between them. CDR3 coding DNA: TGTGCCAGCAGCGGAAAGAATGAGCAGTTCTTC. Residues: CASSGKNEQFF.